One and the same sample provided the 30 T cell receptor beta chains below, sequenced in a study of T cells in Graves' hyperthyroidism and ophthalmopathy. Using RNA transcripts as the source, TCR beta CDR3 regions were amplified. The TCR CDR3 first-round RT-PCR relied on the HTBI primer set. TCRdb recomputed calls from the multiplex PCR reads with MiXCR, one row per CDR3 protein. The sample includes 45,000 to 50,000 distinct CDR3 sequences, 49% of them seen just once. Material for sequencing was peripheral blood or thyroid tissue (not recorded which). The source is a woman between 50 and 59 years old with Graves' hyperthyroidism.

Comments on this clonotype: A much larger clone lies a single base off, so this may be a read error. The rearrangement uses TRBV11-2 and TRBJ2-2, with 9 positions matching TRBD2. This CDR3 is built from 15 residues. Germline V gene data show CDR1 as SGHAT and CDR2 as FQNNGV. Trimming cost V 5 bases and J 6 bases; bases outside gene matches: 7. Here the CDR3 reads CASSPGTSRPGELFF. The DNA for the CDR3 is TGTGCCAGCAGCCCCGGGACTAGCAGGCCCGGGGAGCTGTTTTTT.

The genes are TRBV30 and TRBJ2-3; 15 positions agree with TRBD2. Per the germline V gene, CDR1 is GTSNPN and CDR2 is SVGIG (reference sequence). Trimming took 2 bases from V and 2 from J; bases not matched to a gene: 5. The CDR3 loop spans 17 amino acids. CDR3 loop: CAWSPGLAGGATDTQYF. In DNA form, the CDR3 reads TGTGCCTGGAGTCCGGGACTAGCGGGAGGAGCCACAGATACGCAGTATTTT.

Ten or more counts support this clonotype. The chain uses TRBV4-1 and TRBJ2-5; D unclear. The germline CDR1 and CDR2 sequences are MGHRA and YSYEKL. The CDR3 has 14 amino acids. V was shortened by 0 bases and J by 9 bases, with 14 bases between the two germline ends. In DNA form, the CDR3 reads TGCGCCAGCAGCCAAGATCATAGTACGACGGCCCAGTACTTC. Translated: CASSQDHSTTAQYF.

This rearrangement joins TRBV14 to TRBJ1-2; TRBD1 is a possible D gene (5 bases). The V end was cut by 4 bases, the J end by 4 bases, with 10 bases between. The length of the CDR3 is 13 residues. The germline V gene encodes CDR1 SGHDN and CDR2 FVKESK. The CDR3 nucleotides read TGTGCCAGCAGCCCGACGGGACTCTATGGCTACACCTTC. Protein sequence: CASSPTGLYGYTF.

The gene calls are TRBV6-1 and TRBJ2-2; 12 bases are a match to TRBD2. Per the germline V gene, CDR1 is MNHNS and CDR2 is SASEGT. CDR3 length: 15 residues. Trimming cost V 5 bases and J 4 bases; bases outside gene matches: 2. The CDR3 DNA reads TGTGCCAGCAGTCCGACTAGCGGGAGCACCGGGGAGCTGTTTTTT. This gives the protein CASSPTSGSTGELFF.

J is TRBJ1-1 and V is TRBV15, with unresolved D. V lost 3 bases and J lost 1, with 12 bases in between. Germline values: CDR1 LNHNV, CDR2 YYDKDF (reference sequence). CDR3 length: 15 amino acids. CDR3 nucleotides: TGTGCCACCAGCAGTGCTAGTCGACAGAACACTGAAGCTTTCTTT. This encodes CATSSASRQNTEAFF.

This chain uses TRBV29-1 with TRBJ1-1; D not resolved. Germline V gives CDR1 SQVTM, CDR2 ANQGSEA. V was pared by 3 bases and J by 6 bases, with 14 bases between. This CDR3 contains 13 residues. The CDR3 nucleotides read TGCAGCGTTGACTCGGGCAGGCCTTCTGAAGCTTTCTTT. It is translated as CSVDSGRPSEAFF.

For this clonotype: Germline and junction disagree at one end, which may indicate a read error. The chain recombines TRBV6-5 with TRBJ1-2; D possibly corresponds to TRBD1 (6 bases). Looked up from germline, CDR1 is MNHEY and CDR2 is SVGAGI. This CDR3 has 14 amino acids. The CDR3 here is CAISVGGGDYGYTF. CDR3 sequence (DNA): TGTGCCATCAGTGTCGGGGGGGGCGACTATGGCTACACCTTC.

This clonotype came up many times. The CDR3 DNA follows: TGTGCCAGCAGTGCCGGAGGGAACTTGAACACTGAAGCTTTCTTT. Translating it yields CASSAGGNLNTEAFF. The rearrangement uses TRBV3-1 and TRBJ1-1; no reliable D call. V gave up 6 bases and J gave up 0 bases, with 14 bases separating them. The germline gives CDR1 LGHDT, CDR2 YNNKEL (reference sequence). CDR3 length: 15 residues.

This clonotype was seen ten or more times. The chain is built from TRBV5-5 and TRBJ1-4; perhaps TRBD1 as D (5 bases). The CDR3 has 13 amino acids. With 2 bases removed from V and 5 bases from J, the gap between germline ends came to 7 bases. Germline V gene lookup returns CDR1 SGHKS and CDR2 YYEKEE (reference sequence). This CDR3 is CASSLRGNEKLFF. CDR3 coding DNA: TGTGCCAGCAGCTTACGGGGGAATGAAAAACTGTTTTTT. Together with reference TRBV5-5 and TRBJ1-4, the CDR3 gives the full variable domain: DAGVTQSPTHLIKTRGQQVTLRCSPISGHKSVSWYQQVLGQGPQFIFQYYEKEERGRGNFPDRFSARQFPNYSSELNVNALLLGDSALYLCASSLRGNEKLFFGSGTQLSVL.

The V gene is TRBV24-1, the J gene TRBJ1-5; tentative D call: TRBD1 (5 bases). The germline gives CDR1 KGHDR, CDR2 SFDVKD. The CDR3 has 13 amino acids. Trimming shortened V by 8 bases and J by 6 bases, and 13 bases separated the two germline ends. CDR3 DNA sequence: TGTGCCACCAATACCACCGGGACTCAGCCCCAGCATTTT. Translation: CATNTTGTQPQHF.

The chain combines TRBV5-1 with TRBJ2-7; 7 positions match TRBD2. In germline, CDR1 is SGHRS, CDR2 YFSETQ. This CDR3 comprises 17 residues. With V trimmed by 0 bases and J by 0 bases, 9 bases remained unmatched. CDR3 region: CASSLDQGGGSSYEQYF. Here the CDR3 DNA reads TGCGCCAGCAGCTTGGATCAGGGCGGCGGGAGCTCCTACGAGCAGTACTTC. Filled out from reference TRBV5-1 and TRBJ2-7, the complete variable domain reads KAGVTQTPRYLIKTRGQQVTLSCSPISGHRSVSWYQQTPGQGLQFLFEYFSETQRNKGNFPGRFSGRQFSNSRSEMNVSTLELGDSALYLCASSLDQGGGSSYEQYFGPGTRLTVT.

This sequence joins TRBV7-3 and TRBJ1-1; no clear D gene. This CDR3 spans 13 amino acids. Germline assignment: CDR1 SGHTA and CDR2 FQGTGA. V lost 5 bases to trimming and J lost 0 bases, with 7 bases between them. Written as DNA, the CDR3 is TGTGCCAGCAGCCGCACTTTGAACACTGAAGCTTTCTTT. This gives the protein CASSRTLNTEAFF.

This clonotype was detected many times. The gene calls are TRBV12-3 or TRBV12-4 and TRBJ1-6; the D is unclear. Trimming took 6 bases from V and 10 from J, leaving 13 bases between them. The CDR3 contains 13 residues. The CDR3 nucleotides read TGTGCCAGCAGCCGCGCGGCGAGGTCACCCCTCCACTTT. It encodes CASSRAARSPLHF.

The chain joins TRBV12-3 or TRBV12-4 to TRBJ2-7; unclear D gene. The CDR3 covers 13 residues. V was trimmed by 5 bases and J by 4 bases, leaving 12 bases between them. The CDR3 nucleotides read TGTGCCAGCAGTCCTCCCCCTCCTTACGAGCAGTACTTC. Its protein product is CASSPPPPYEQYF.

This clonotype was seen at least ten times. The chain carries TRBV5-1 and TRBJ2-2; D may be TRBD2 (6 bases). The CDR3 runs to 16 residues. Trimming took off 0 bases at V and 0 bases at J, with 9 bases between the two ends. The germline V gene encodes CDR1 SGHRS and CDR2 YFSETQ. The CDR3 sequence: CASSLDGGSNTGELFF. For the CDR3, the DNA is TGCGCCAGCAGCTTGGATGGGGGGTCGAACACCGGGGAGCTGTTTTTT.

The genes are TRBV28 and TRBJ2-3; D is uncertain. This CDR3 has 13 amino acids. Deletions cut 4 bases from V and 3 bases from J, with 8 bases between. Germline CDR1 and CDR2: MDHEN and SYDVKM. The CDR3 DNA reads TGTGCCAGCAGTTCCGACGAAACAGATACGCAGTATTTT. It yields the protein CASSSDETDTQYF.

V and J are TRBV25-1 and TRBJ2-1; the match to TRBD2 covers 9 bases. Germline loops: CDR1 MGHDK, CDR2 SYGVNS. The CDR3 is 15 residues long. V lost 6 bases and J lost 6; bases outside the gene matches: 9. The CDR3 region has the DNA TGTGCCAGCAGGTTGACTAGCGGCTCTTTCAATGAGCAGTTCTTC. Encoded protein: CASRLTSGSFNEQFF.

This clonotype was observed a handful of times. V and J are TRBV29-1 and TRBJ1-1, with D possibly matching TRBD1 (6 bases). Per the germline V gene, CDR1 is SQVTM and CDR2 is ANQGSEA. The CDR3 is 13 amino acids. The CDR3 spells CSVEMTGRPEAFF. The CDR3 region has the DNA TGCAGTGTAGAAATGACAGGCAGACCTGAAGCTTTCTTT. Together with reference TRBV29-1 and TRBJ1-1, the CDR3 gives the full variable domain: SAVISQKPSRDICQRGTSLTIQCQVDSQVTMMFWYRQQPGQSLTLIATANQGSEATYESGFVIDKFPISRPNLTFSTLTVSNMSPEDSSIYLCSVEMTGRPEAFFGQGTRLTVV.

This clonotype was observed at least ten times. This chain connects TRBV19 to TRBJ2-6; D ambiguous. V lost 3 bases to trimming and J lost 1 base, with 19 bases between them. Germline lookup yields CDR1 LNHDA and CDR2 SQIVND (reference sequence). The CDR3 runs 19 residues. The CDR3 here is CASSIIRVQAQSGANVLTF. For the CDR3, the DNA is TGTGCCAGTAGTATCATACGGGTTCAAGCCCAGTCTGGGGCCAACGTCCTGACTTTC.

This clonotype was observed at least ten times. The chain has TRBV4-1 and TRBJ1-5; 7 positions agree with TRBD1. The CDR3 contains 15 residues. CDR1 is MGHRA and CDR2 is YSYEKL in the germline V gene. Trimming at V came to 4 bases and at J to 2 bases, leaving 5 bases not matched to a gene. This CDR3 reads CASSLRDSRNQPQHF. The CDR3 DNA sequence: TGCGCCAGCAGCCTCCGGGACAGCCGCAATCAGCCCCAGCATTTT.

In the case of this clonotype: A clone one base away is much larger, so this may be a read error. The CDR3 DNA follows: TGTGCCAGCTGTTACGGGCCTAGCGGGAAAGATACGCAGTATTTT. Amino acid sequence: CASCYGPSGKDTQYF. The J gene is TRBJ2-3, the V gene TRBV6-6, with 9 bases fitting TRBD2. The CDR3 has 15 amino acids. Germline V CDR1 and CDR2: MNHNY, SVGAGI (reference sequence).

This clonotype was recorded a few times. V and J are TRBV7-2 and TRBJ2-1, with 10 bases matching TRBD2. The germline gives CDR1 SGHTA, CDR2 FQGNSA. The CDR3 totals 15 residues. V lost 6 bases to trimming and J lost 9 bases; unmatched junction nucleotides: 11. The CDR3 here is CASRSALAGYTEQFF. The CDR3 DNA follows: TGTGCCAGCAGGAGCGCACTAGCGGGATATACTGAGCAGTTCTTC.

The table lists this clonotype with a few counts. The V gene is TRBV7-9, the J gene TRBJ2-7, with a tentative D call TRBD1 (5 bases). V was clipped by 5 bases and J by 6 bases, with 17 bases between them. Per germline, CDR1 SEHNR and CDR2 FQNEAQ (reference sequence). The CDR3 covers 14 residues. The CDR3 DNA reads TGTGCCAGCAGCGTCGGTCCACAGGAGTCCGAGCAGTACTTC. Its protein product is CASSVGPQESEQYF.

The table lists this clonotype with many counts. This chain links TRBV6-6 with TRBJ2-2; 7 positions agree with TRBD2. CDR1 is MNHNY and CDR2 is SVGAGI in the germline V gene (reference sequence). This CDR3 contains 15 residues. V shed 6 bases, J shed 6 bases, and the junction held 10 bases outside the gene matches. The CDR3: CASRSTSSGSGELFF. The CDR3 DNA is TGTGCCAGCAGGTCCACCTCTAGCGGCTCCGGGGAGCTGTTTTTT.

This clonotype was seen many times. A much larger clone sits a single nucleotide away, making a read error possible. The genes are TRBV7-6 and TRBJ2-7; 11 bases are a match to TRBD1. Germline CDR1 and CDR2: SGHVS and FNYEAQ. V lost 4 bases, J lost 2 bases, and 4 bases stayed unmatched. The CDR3 consists of 15 residues. CDR3 amino acids: CASSSDRGPTYEQYF. CDR3 nucleotides: TGTGCCAGCAGCTCGGACAGGGGGCCAACCTACGAGCAGTACTTC. The variable domain in full, with the rest retrieved from reference TRBV7-6 and TRBJ2-7, is GAGVSQSPRYKVTKRGQDVALRCDPISGHVSLYWYRQALGQGPEFLTYFNYEAQQDKSGLPNDRFSAERPEGSISTLTIQRTEQRDSAMYRCASSSDRGPTYEQYFGPGTRLTVT.

The sample holds many counts of this clonotype. J is TRBJ1-2 and V is TRBV5-8; 9 bases line up with TRBD1. CDR3 size: 13 residues. The V and J ends lost 1 base and 8 bases, in that order; junction bases with no gene match: 3. Germline CDR1 reads SGHTS; CDR2 reads YDEGEE. CDR3 nucleotides: TGTGCCAGCAGCTTGAACAGGGGGCACGGCTACACCTTC. Amino acids: CASSLNRGHGYTF.

In DNA form, the CDR3 reads TGCAGCGTTGGGTTGACAGGGGGCATGGATGAAAAACTGTTTTTT. Translating it yields CSVGLTGGMDEKLFF. The chain joins TRBV29-1 to TRBJ1-4; TRBD1 matches 10 bases. CDR3 length: 15 residues. V trimming: 4 bases; J trimming: 6 bases; junction bases outside the gene matches: 8. Germline V gene data show CDR1 as SQVTM and CDR2 as ANQGSEA.

The CDR3, as DNA: TGTGCCATCAGTGAGTCGGGAGGGGGGCGCGATCAGCCCCAGCATTTT. It is translated as CAISESGGGRDQPQHF. The chain joins TRBV10-3 to TRBJ1-5; D may be TRBD1 (6 bases). CDR1 is ENHRY, CDR2 SYGVKD, per germline. Trimming cost V 0 bases and J 5 bases, with 14 bases left between them. The CDR3 consists of 16 residues.

About this clonotype: The conserved phenylalanine or tryptophan is not found at the CDR3 terminus, so this likely reflects a read error. The DNA is left out, because the CDR3 cannot be placed on it with certainty; the CDR3 is given as TCRdb lists it. This chain joins TRBV5-5 and TRBJ2-5. Germline assignment: CDR1 SGHKS and CDR2 YYEKEE (reference sequence). With termini counted, the CDR3 has 16 amino acids. This chain's CDR3 is CASSLGMGGTQETPYS.